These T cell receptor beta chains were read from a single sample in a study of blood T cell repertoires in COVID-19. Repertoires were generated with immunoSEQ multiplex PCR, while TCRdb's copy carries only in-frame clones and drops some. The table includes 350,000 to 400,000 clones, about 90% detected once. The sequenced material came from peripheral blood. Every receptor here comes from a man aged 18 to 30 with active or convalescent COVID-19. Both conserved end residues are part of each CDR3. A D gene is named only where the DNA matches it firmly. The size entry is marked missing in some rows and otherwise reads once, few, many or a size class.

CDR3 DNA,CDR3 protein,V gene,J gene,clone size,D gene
TGTGCCACCAGTGAGACAGCTTATCAGCCCCAGCATTTT,CATSETAYQPQHF,TRBV24-1,TRBJ1-5,-,-
TGTGCCAGCAGTTTAATGGCGGGAAACTATAATTCACCCCTCCACTTT,CASSLMAGNYNSPLHF,TRBV27,TRBJ1-6,few,-
TGTGCCAGCAGTTACTCCAGGGCCCTCGGAAACACCATATATTTT,CASSYSRALGNTIYF,TRBV6-5,TRBJ1-3,-,-
TGTGCCAGCAGCTTAGACGGACAGGGGAGAACAGATACGCAGTATTTT,CASSLDGQGRTDTQYF,TRBV7-9,TRBJ2-3,-,TRBD1
TGTGCCAGCTCACATACCGATAGGACAGGGATAACGAGTGGGAATGAGCAGTTCTTC,CASSHTDRTGITSGNEQFF,TRBV18,TRBJ2-1,-,TRBD1
TGTGCCAGCAGCACCACCGGGACAGGGAATGAAAAACTGTTTTTT,CASSTTGTGNEKLFF,TRBV6-5,TRBJ1-4,once,TRBD1
TGTGCCTGGAGGCTTCCCGGACAGGGATCGCGACGCAATCAGCCCCAGCATTTT,CAWRLPGQGSRRNQPQHF,TRBV30,TRBJ1-5,-,TRBD1
TGTGCCAGTAGAAGGAGGGGCCCCCTTCAAGAGACCCAGTACTTC,CASRRRGPLQETQYF,TRBV19,TRBJ2-5,-,-
TGTGCCAGCAGCTTAGAAGGGGACAGGGAAGATGAGCAGTACTTC,CASSLEGDREDEQYF,TRBV7-9,TRBJ2-7,-,TRBD1
TGCGCCAGCAGCTTGATACAGGGGATCGACGAGCAGTACTTC,CASSLIQGIDEQYF,TRBV5-1,TRBJ2-7,-,TRBD1
TGTGCCAGCAGCCTTAGGGGGTACGAGCAGTACTTC,CASSLRGYEQYF,TRBV5-6,TRBJ2-7,-,-
TGTGCCAGCAGTGACGAGGGAACTAGCGAGTACAATGAGCAGTTCTTC,CASSDEGTSEYNEQFF,TRBV6-4,TRBJ2-1,-,TRBD2
TGTGCCAGCAGCGGACAGGGAGGAGATGGCTACACCTTC,CASSGQGGDGYTF,TRBV27,TRBJ1-2,once,TRBD1
TGTGCCAGCTCACTCAGGACAGGGGGGAACACTGAAGCTTTCTTT,CASSLRTGGNTEAFF,TRBV18,TRBJ1-1,-,TRBD1
TGTGCCAGCAGTTTAACAGGGCTCCCCTATAATTCACCCCTCCACTTT,CASSLTGLPYNSPLHF,TRBV6-5,TRBJ1-6,-,-
TGTGCCAGCAGCCGGCTAGCGAGCCCCAATGAGCAGTTCTTC,CASSRLASPNEQFF,TRBV14,TRBJ2-1,-,-
TGTGCCAGCAGGGGGAGCGTACGCGACATTCAGTACTTC,CASRGSVRDIQYF,TRBV6-5,TRBJ2-4,-,-
TGTGCCAGCAGTGAGGTCGTGGGACTAACCTCCTACGAGCAGTACTTC,CASSEVVGLTSYEQYF,TRBV6-1,TRBJ2-7,-,TRBD2
TGTGCCAGCAGCTTAAGCAGCGTCTACGAGCAGTACTTC,CASSLSSVYEQYF,TRBV7-3,TRBJ2-7,-,-
TGTGCCATTAAAGAGGCTATGAGCAATCAGCCCCAGCATTTT,CAIKEAMSNQPQHF,TRBV27,TRBJ1-5,-,-
TGTGCCAGCAGTGCGCCGGGACAGGGATTTCCTGAAGCTTTCTTT,CASSAPGQGFPEAFF,TRBV27,TRBJ1-1,-,TRBD1
TGTGCCAGTAGTCGGGCTAGCAGGAACGGGGAGCTGTTTTTT,CASSRASRNGELFF,TRBV19,TRBJ2-2,once,-
TGTGCCAGCAGGTCGGGACTCAGCTACGAGCAGTACTTC,CASRSGLSYEQYF,TRBV27,TRBJ2-7,-,-
TGTGCCAGCATCCGGGACACCTCCTACGAGCAGTACTTC,CASIRDTSYEQYF,TRBV6-5,TRBJ2-7,-,-
TGTGCCAGTAGTATTGCGTCCCCTCTTAATGAGCAGTTCTTC,CASSIASPLNEQFF,TRBV19,TRBJ2-1,-,-
TGCGCCAGCAGCCCTAAAGAAAGACAGGGGGCTATTTTCTACGAGCAGTACTTC,CASSPKERQGAIFYEQYF,TRBV5-1,TRBJ2-7,once,TRBD1
TGTGCCAGCAGCGAGACGACAGGTAACACCATATATTTT,CASSETTGNTIYF,TRBV9,TRBJ1-3,-,-
TGCGCCAGCACCCGCGGGGCAGAAGCTTACGAGCAGTACTTC,CASTRGAEAYEQYF,TRBV5-1,TRBJ2-7,-,-
TGTGCCTCAACAGGGAACTATGGCTACACCTTC,CASTGNYGYTF,TRBV10-3,TRBJ1-2,-,-
TGCGCCAGCAGCTTGGACCTAGGGAGCCTAACTTCGAACACTGAAGCTTTCTTT,CASSLDLGSLTSNTEAFF,TRBV5-1,TRBJ1-1,-,-
TGTGCCAGCAGTCCCCCAGGGGCTCTTTTCACTGAAGCTTTCTTT,CASSPPGALFTEAFF,TRBV27,TRBJ1-1,once,-
TGTGCCAGTAGTCCCGGGACAGGGTGGACCGGGGAGCTGTTTTTT,CASSPGTGWTGELFF,TRBV19,TRBJ2-2,-,TRBD1
TGTGCCAGCAGTGACCGGGACAACAATGAGCAGTTCTTC,CASSDRDNNEQFF,TRBV6-4,TRBJ2-1,-,-
TGTGCCAGCAGTTCCCCCGGGAGGGTCAACGAGCAGTACTTC,CASSSPGRVNEQYF,TRBV28,TRBJ2-7,-,TRBD2
TGTGCCAGCAGCTTCAGACTAGCGGGGGCCACCTACGAGCAGTACTTC,CASSFRLAGATYEQYF,TRBV6-2/TRBV6-3,TRBJ2-7,-,TRBD2
TGTGCCAGCCGCTTGAGGGGGGGTTCTTCAACGGAGGGGTTCTTC,CASRLRGGSSTEGFF,TRBV11-1,TRBJ2-1,-,-
TGCAGCGGCGGGTCTGGGGTAGAGAACTATGGCTACACCTTC,CSGGSGVENYGYTF,TRBV29-1,TRBJ1-2,-,-
TGTGCCAGCAGACCTAGCGGGGGGGTTCTTGAGCAGTTCTTC,CASRPSGGVLEQFF,TRBV2,TRBJ2-1,-,TRBD2
TGTGCCAGCTCACCTCAGGGCGATGAAAAACTGTTTTTT,CASSPQGDEKLFF,TRBV18,TRBJ1-4,-,-
TGTGCCAGTAGTACCCGGGACACAGGGATAGCTGAGCAGTTCTTC,CASSTRDTGIAEQFF,TRBV19,TRBJ2-1,-,-